This T cell receptor (beta chain) was identified in a study of response to subunit inactivated influenza vaccine. Study-level points and caveats: Seasonal influenza vaccination, on each occasion, was suggested by the authors to recruit few new T cells.

Using its own MiXCR run on the RT-PCR reads, TCRdb lists one record per CDR3 protein. Among hundreds of thousands of distinct CDR3 sequences, about 18% were seen once, and the ten largest hold under 13%. This CDR3 contains 14 residues. Germline V gives CDR1 DFQATT, CDR2 SNEGSKA (reference sequence). V was trimmed by 1 base and J by 2 bases, leaving 12 bases between them. This clonotype was observed a handful of times. Its antigen is unknown. The gene calls are TRBV20-1 and TRBJ2-7, with D possibly TRBD1 on 6 matching bases. The sample consisted of PBMCs from blood, taken roughly 5 days after vaccination. The clonotype comes from a man aged 50-59 years who received an inactivated influenza vaccine. The CDR3 sequence is CSARGRDNPYEQYF. In nucleotides, the CDR3 is TGCAGTGCTAGAGGCCGGGACAACCCCTACGAGCAGTACTTC.